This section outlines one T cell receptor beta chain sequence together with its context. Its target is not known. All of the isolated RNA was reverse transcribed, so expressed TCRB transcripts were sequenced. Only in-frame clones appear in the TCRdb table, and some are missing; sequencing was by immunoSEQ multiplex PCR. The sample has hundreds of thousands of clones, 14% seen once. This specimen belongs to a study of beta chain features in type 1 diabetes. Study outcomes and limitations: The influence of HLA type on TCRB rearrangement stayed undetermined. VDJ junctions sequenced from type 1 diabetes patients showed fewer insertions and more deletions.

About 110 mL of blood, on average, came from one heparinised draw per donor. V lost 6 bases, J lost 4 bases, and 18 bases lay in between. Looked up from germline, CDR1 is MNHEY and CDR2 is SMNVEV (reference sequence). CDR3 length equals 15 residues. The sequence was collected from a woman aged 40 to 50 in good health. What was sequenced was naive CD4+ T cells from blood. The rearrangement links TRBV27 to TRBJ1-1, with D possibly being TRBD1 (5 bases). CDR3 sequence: CASSPLPGVSTEAFF. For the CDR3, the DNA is TGTGCCAGCAGCCCCCTCCCGGGGGTGAGCACTGAAGCTTTCTTT.